This T cell receptor (beta chain) derives from a study of T cell changes during pregnancy in multiple sclerosis. The length of the CDR3 is 15 residues. The V gene end was trimmed by 1 base and the J gene end by 3 bases; junction bases not matched to a gene: 4. Germline assignment: CDR1 LGHNA and CDR2 YNFKEQ. TCRdb's copy holds only in-frame clones and misses some; the assay was immunoSEQ multiplex PCR. The sample has 40,000 or so clones, about 92% seen once; the top ten hold around 0.58%. The source is a female donor with multiple sclerosis, enrolled in a pregnancy study. The material sequenced was CD4+ T cells from peripheral blood mononuclear cells, taken in the third trimester of pregnancy. V and J are TRBV4-2 and TRBJ2-7; 9 positions match TRBD2. CDR3: CASSQGPSGDYEQYF. The CDR3 bases are TGTGCCAGCAGCCAAGGTCCTAGCGGGGACTACGAGCAGTACTTC.